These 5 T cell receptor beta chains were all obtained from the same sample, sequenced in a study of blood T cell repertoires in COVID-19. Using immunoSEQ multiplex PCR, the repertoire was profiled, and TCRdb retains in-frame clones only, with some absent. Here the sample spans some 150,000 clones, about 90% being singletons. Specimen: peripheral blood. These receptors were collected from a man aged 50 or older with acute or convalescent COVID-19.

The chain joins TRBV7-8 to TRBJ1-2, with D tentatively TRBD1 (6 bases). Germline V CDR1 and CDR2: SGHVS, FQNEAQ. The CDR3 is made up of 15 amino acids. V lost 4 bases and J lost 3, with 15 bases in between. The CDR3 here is CASSWTVDEDYGYTF. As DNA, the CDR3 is TGTGCCAGCAGCTGGACAGTTGACGAGGACTATGGCTACACCTTC.

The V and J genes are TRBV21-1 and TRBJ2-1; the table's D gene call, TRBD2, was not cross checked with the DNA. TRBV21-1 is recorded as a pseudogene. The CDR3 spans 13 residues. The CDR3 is CASSLAGDNEQFF. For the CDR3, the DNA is TGTGCCAGCAGCCTAGCGGGAGACAATGAGCAGTTCTTC.

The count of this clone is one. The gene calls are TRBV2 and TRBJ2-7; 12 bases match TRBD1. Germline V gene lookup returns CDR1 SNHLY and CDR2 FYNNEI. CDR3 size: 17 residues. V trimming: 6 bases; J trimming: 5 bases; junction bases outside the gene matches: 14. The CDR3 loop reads CASSDLSRDRGRDEQYF. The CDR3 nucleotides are TGTGCCAGCAGCGACTTATCCCGGGACAGGGGGCGCGACGAGCAGTACTTC.

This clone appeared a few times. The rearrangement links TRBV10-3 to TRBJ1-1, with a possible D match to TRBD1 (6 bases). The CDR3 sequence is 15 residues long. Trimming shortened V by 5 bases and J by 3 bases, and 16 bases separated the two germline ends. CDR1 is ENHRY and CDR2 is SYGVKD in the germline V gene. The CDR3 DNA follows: TGTGCCATCAGTCCGAGGGTAGGGGGAGACACTGAAGCTTTCTTT. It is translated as CAISPRVGGDTEAFF.

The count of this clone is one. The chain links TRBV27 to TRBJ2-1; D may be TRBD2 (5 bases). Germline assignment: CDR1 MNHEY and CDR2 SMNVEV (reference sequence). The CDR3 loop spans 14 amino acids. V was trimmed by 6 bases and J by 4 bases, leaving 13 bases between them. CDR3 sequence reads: CASRAEVGYNEQFF. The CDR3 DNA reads TGTGCCAGCAGAGCGGAGGTCGGTTACAATGAGCAGTTCTTC.